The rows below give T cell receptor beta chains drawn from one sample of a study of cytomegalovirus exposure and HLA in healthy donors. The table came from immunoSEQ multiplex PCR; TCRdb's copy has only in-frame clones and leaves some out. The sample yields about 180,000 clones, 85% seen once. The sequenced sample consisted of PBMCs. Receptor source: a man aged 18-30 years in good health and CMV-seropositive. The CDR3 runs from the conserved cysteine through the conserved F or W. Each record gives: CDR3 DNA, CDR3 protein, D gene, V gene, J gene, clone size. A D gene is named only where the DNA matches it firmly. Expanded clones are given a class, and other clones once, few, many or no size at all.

CDR3nt: TGTGCCAGCGGCTTCACAGGGGGAAGGGGCGAGCAGTACTTC
CDR3aa: CASGFTGGRGEQYF
d_gene: TRBD1
v_gene: TRBV28
j_gene: TRBJ2-7
abundance: .

CDR3nt: TGTGCCAGCAGTTTACCCAACAGGGGGCCCCTGGACCACTATGGCTACACCTTC
CDR3aa: CASSLPNRGPLDHYGYTF
d_gene: TRBD1
v_gene: TRBV28
j_gene: TRBJ1-2
abundance: .

CDR3nt: TGTGCCAGCAGTTACTCGAACAGGGTGAACACTGAAGCTTTCTTT
CDR3aa: CASSYSNRVNTEAFF
d_gene: .
v_gene: TRBV6-5
j_gene: TRBJ1-1
abundance: .

CDR3nt: TGCGCCAGCAGCCCTGGACAGGGTGGGGGCTACACCTTC
CDR3aa: CASSPGQGGGYTF
d_gene: TRBD1
v_gene: TRBV4-1
j_gene: TRBJ1-2
abundance: .

CDR3nt: TGTGCCAGCAGCTCTCCTTCGGACTATGGCTACACCTTC
CDR3aa: CASSSPSDYGYTF
d_gene: .
v_gene: TRBV7-9
j_gene: TRBJ1-2
abundance: .

CDR3nt: TGCAGTGCTAGTATTGGGGCGGGCTACACCTTC
CDR3aa: CSASIGAGYTF
d_gene: .
v_gene: TRBV20-1
j_gene: TRBJ1-2
abundance: .

CDR3nt: TGCGCCAGCAGTGAGGGCATGAACACCGGGGAGCTGTTTTTT
CDR3aa: CASSEGMNTGELFF
d_gene: .
v_gene: TRBV10-1
j_gene: TRBJ2-2
abundance: .

CDR3nt: TGTGCCAGCAGCCGTAAAGACAGGGGTGAAGCTTTCTTT
CDR3aa: CASSRKDRGEAFF
d_gene: TRBD1
v_gene: TRBV9
j_gene: TRBJ1-1
abundance: .

CDR3nt: TGTGCCTGGAGTACTACTCGGACTAGCGGGGCGTACAATGAGCAGTTCTTC
CDR3aa: CAWSTTRTSGAYNEQFF
d_gene: TRBD2
v_gene: TRBV30
j_gene: TRBJ2-1
abundance: .

CDR3nt: TGTGCCAGCAGCTCGCTCCGTGAGGAGGGTGACTATGGCTACACCTTC
CDR3aa: CASSSLREEGDYGYTF
d_gene: .
v_gene: TRBV7-9
j_gene: TRBJ1-2
abundance: .

CDR3nt: TGTGCCATCAGTATACTGTTGCCCGTAAACAATGAGCAGTTCTTC
CDR3aa: CAISILLPVNNEQFF
d_gene: .
v_gene: TRBV10-3
j_gene: TRBJ2-1
abundance: .

CDR3nt: TGTGCCAGCAGTGATCCTTCGGAGGGGCGAGCCGGGGAGCTGTTTTTT
CDR3aa: CASSDPSEGRAGELFF
d_gene: .
v_gene: TRBV25-1
j_gene: TRBJ2-2
abundance: .

CDR3nt: TGCGCCAGCAGCTTGGGGCTAGCGGGGACCGCTGGCTACAATGAGCAGTTCTTC
CDR3aa: CASSLGLAGTAGYNEQFF
d_gene: TRBD2
v_gene: TRBV5-1
j_gene: TRBJ2-1
abundance: once

CDR3nt: TGTGCCAGTAGGGAGGGGACAGATCCCACTGAAGCTTTCTTT
CDR3aa: CASREGTDPTEAFF
d_gene: TRBD1
v_gene: TRBV19
j_gene: TRBJ1-1
abundance: .

CDR3nt: TGTGCCAGCAGTTTGGACAGCTACGAGCAGTACTTC
CDR3aa: CASSLDSYEQYF
d_gene: .
v_gene: TRBV28
j_gene: TRBJ2-7
abundance: .

CDR3nt: TGTGCCAGCAGCCATTACGGGGGAGGGACCCAAGAGACCCAGTACTTC
CDR3aa: CASSHYGGGTQETQYF
d_gene: TRBD2
v_gene: TRBV11-1
j_gene: TRBJ2-5
abundance: once

CDR3nt: TGTGCCAGCAGTTCTTGGACAGGTTCAAGCTCTGGGGCCAACGTCCTGACTTTC
CDR3aa: CASSSWTGSSSGANVLTF
d_gene: TRBD1
v_gene: TRBV27
j_gene: TRBJ2-6
abundance: .

CDR3nt: TGTGCCAGCAGCTTAGCCATACTTATTAATTCCAGGGGGCGGTGGTGTTCAGATGGCTACACCTTC
CDR3aa: CASSLAILINSRGRWCSDGYTF
d_gene: TRBD1
v_gene: TRBV7-4
j_gene: TRBJ1-2
abundance: .

CDR3nt: TGTGCCAGCAGGAGTGCTGGACAGGGGGCATGGGGCATTCAGTACTTC
CDR3aa: CASRSAGQGAWGIQYF
d_gene: TRBD1
v_gene: TRBV7-2
j_gene: TRBJ2-4
abundance: .

CDR3nt: TGTGCCAGCACCCCCCGGGGGGCCCCTGAAGCTTTCTTT
CDR3aa: CASTPRGAPEAFF
d_gene: .
v_gene: TRBV6-1
j_gene: TRBJ1-1
abundance: .

CDR3nt: TGTGCCAGCAGTTTGGACAGGGTGGGATCACCCCTCCACTTT
CDR3aa: CASSLDRVGSPLHF
d_gene: TRBD1
v_gene: TRBV6-5
j_gene: TRBJ1-6
abundance: .

CDR3nt: TGTGCCTGGCTAGCGGGGGGTGGGAATGAGCAGTTCTTC
CDR3aa: CAWLAGGGNEQFF
d_gene: TRBD2
v_gene: TRBV30
j_gene: TRBJ2-1
abundance: .

CDR3nt: TGTGCCAGTAGTATTACGGGGTATGAAGCTTTCTTT
CDR3aa: CASSITGYEAFF
d_gene: .
v_gene: TRBV19
j_gene: TRBJ1-1
abundance: .

CDR3nt: TGTGCCAGCAGCCTAGCGGGAAGGTACAATGAGCAGTTCTTC
CDR3aa: CASSLAGRYNEQFF
d_gene: TRBD2
v_gene: TRBV9
j_gene: TRBJ2-1
abundance: .

CDR3nt: TGCAGCGTGAAGCGGGGGCCGTACAATGAGCAGTTCTTC
CDR3aa: CSVKRGPYNEQFF
d_gene: TRBD2
v_gene: TRBV29-1
j_gene: TRBJ2-1
abundance: .

CDR3nt: TGCGCCAGCGGGACAGATGAAGCTTTCTTT
CDR3aa: CASGTDEAFF
d_gene: TRBD1
v_gene: TRBV10-2
j_gene: TRBJ1-1
abundance: .

CDR3nt: TGTGCCAGCAGTTTCCGGGACAGGGATATAAAGACCCAGTACTTC
CDR3aa: CASSFRDRDIKTQYF
d_gene: TRBD1
v_gene: TRBV28
j_gene: TRBJ2-5
abundance: .

CDR3nt: TGTGCCAGCAAGGTAGGCGGCACCAATCAGCCCCAGCATTTT
CDR3aa: CASKVGGTNQPQHF
d_gene: .
v_gene: TRBV6-1
j_gene: TRBJ1-5
abundance: .

CDR3nt: TGTGCCAGCAGTTTTACCGAAGAGGGAAGCTTCGGGGCCAACGTCCTGACTTTC
CDR3aa: CASSFTEEGSFGANVLTF
d_gene: .
v_gene: TRBV27
j_gene: TRBJ2-6
abundance: .

CDR3nt: TGTGCCAGCAGTCACTCCCCCTCTGGGCTGATCACAGATACGCAGTATTTT
CDR3aa: CASSHSPSGLITDTQYF
d_gene: .
v_gene: TRBV27
j_gene: TRBJ2-3
abundance: .